The T cell receptor beta chain described here comes from a study of OX40 agonist ivuxolimab in advanced cancers. About the study: Patients undergoing dose escalation presented with hepatocellular carcinoma, melanoma, renal cell or head and neck cancer. Study-wide results and caveats: A proportion of nonresponders additionally exhibited low normalized T-cell clonal expansion. The 0.1-3.0 mg/kg partial responders had among the lowest clonal expansion.

Assay used: immunoSEQ multiplex PCR; TCRdb lists only in-frame clones, some missing. The sample shows 96,000 or so clones, roughly 80% of them seen only once. The CDR3 is made up of 14 amino acids. Germline V lookup: CDR1 MNHNY, CDR2 SVGAGI (reference sequence). The ends lost 5 bases at V and 7 bases at J; junction bases unmatched: 3. About this clone: Its specificity is not known.

Drawing of blood for sampling happened at baseline, at cycle 4 day 1, and at cycle 7 day 1. The source of this sequence is an adult with an advanced solid tumor such as melanoma, head and neck, liver or kidney cancer. This rearrangement joins TRBV6-6 to TRBJ2-2; TRBD2 matches at 11 bases. Material: CD4+ or CD8+ T cells sorted from blood, obtained in a trial of the OX40 agonist ivuxolimab. CDR3 bases: TGTGCCAGCAGTGGACTAGCGGGTGGCGGGGAGCTGTTTTTT. This translates into CASSGLAGGGELFF.